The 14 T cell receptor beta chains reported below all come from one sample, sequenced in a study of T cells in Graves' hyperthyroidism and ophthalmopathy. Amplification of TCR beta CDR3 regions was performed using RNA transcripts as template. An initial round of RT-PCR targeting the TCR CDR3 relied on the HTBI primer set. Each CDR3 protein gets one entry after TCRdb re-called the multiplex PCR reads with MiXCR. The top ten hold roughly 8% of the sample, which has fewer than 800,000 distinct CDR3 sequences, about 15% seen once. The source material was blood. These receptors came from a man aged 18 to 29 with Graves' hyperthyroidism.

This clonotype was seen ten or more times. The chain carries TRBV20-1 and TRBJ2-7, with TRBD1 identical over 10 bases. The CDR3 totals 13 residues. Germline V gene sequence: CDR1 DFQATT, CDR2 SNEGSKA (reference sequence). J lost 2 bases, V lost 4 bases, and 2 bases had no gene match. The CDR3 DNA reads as TGCAGTGCTACGGGACAGGGGACCTACGAGCAGTACTTC. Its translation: CSATGQGTYEQYF.

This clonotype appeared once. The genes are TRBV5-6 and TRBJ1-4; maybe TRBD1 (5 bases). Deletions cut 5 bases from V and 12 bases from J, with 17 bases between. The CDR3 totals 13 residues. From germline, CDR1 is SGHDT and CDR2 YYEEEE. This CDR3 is CASSWGSSAELFF. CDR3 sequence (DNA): TGTGCCAGCAGTTGGGGGTCCTCGGCGGAACTGTTTTTT. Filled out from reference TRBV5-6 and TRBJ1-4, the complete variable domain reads DAGVTQSPTHLIKTRGQQVTLRCSPKSGHDTVSWYQQALGQGPQFIFQYYEEEERQRGNFPDRFSGHQFPNYSSELNVNALLLGDSALYLCASSWGSSAELFFGSGTQLSVL.

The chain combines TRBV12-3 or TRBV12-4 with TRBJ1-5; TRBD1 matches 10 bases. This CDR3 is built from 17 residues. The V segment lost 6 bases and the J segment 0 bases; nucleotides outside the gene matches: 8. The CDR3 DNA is TGTGCCAGCAGCCGGACAGGGGGAATCAATAGCAATCAGCCCCAGCATTTT. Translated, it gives CASSRTGGINSNQPQHF.

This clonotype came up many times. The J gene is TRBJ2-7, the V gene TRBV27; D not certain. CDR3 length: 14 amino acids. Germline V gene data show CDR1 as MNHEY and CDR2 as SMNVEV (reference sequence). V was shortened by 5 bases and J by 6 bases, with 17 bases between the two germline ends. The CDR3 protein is CASSRRVDVGEQYF. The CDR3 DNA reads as TGTGCCAGCAGTAGAAGGGTAGATGTGGGCGAGCAGTACTTC.

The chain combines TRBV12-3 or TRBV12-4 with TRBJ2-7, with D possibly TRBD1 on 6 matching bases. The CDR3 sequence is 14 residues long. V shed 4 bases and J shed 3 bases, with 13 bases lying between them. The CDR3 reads CASSSYRASYEQYF. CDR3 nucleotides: TGTGCCAGCAGTTCATACAGGGCAAGCTACGAGCAGTACTTC.

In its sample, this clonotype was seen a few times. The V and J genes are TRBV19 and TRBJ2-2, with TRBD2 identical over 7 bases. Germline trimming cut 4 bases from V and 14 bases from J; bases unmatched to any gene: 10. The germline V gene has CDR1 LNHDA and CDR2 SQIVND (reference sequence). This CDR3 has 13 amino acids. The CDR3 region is CASSTGRAADLFF. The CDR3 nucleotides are TGTGCCAGTAGTACTGGGAGGGCAGCGGACCTGTTTTTT.

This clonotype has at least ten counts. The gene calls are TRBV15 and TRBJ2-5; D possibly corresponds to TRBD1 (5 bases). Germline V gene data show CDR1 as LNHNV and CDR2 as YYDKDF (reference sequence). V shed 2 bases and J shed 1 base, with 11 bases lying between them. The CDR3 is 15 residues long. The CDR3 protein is CATSRHRSPQETQYF. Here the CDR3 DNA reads TGTGCCACCAGCAGACACAGGAGCCCCCAAGAGACCCAGTACTTC.

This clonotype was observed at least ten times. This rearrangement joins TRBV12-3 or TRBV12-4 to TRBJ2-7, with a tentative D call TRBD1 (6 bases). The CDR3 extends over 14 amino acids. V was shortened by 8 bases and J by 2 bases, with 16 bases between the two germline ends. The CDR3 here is CASCSGKGAYEQYF. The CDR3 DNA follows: TGTGCCAGCTGTTCGGGAAAGGGGGCCTACGAGCAGTACTTC.

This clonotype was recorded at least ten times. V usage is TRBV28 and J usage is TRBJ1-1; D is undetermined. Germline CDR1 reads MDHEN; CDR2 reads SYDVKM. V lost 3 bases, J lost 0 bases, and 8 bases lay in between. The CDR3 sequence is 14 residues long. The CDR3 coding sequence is TGTGCCAGCAGTTTTGGAGAAATGAACACTGAAGCTTTCTTT. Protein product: CASSFGEMNTEAFF.

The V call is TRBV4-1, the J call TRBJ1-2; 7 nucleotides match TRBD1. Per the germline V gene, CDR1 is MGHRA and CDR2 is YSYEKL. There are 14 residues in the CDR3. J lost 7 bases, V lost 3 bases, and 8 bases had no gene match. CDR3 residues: CASSQGTGDFGYTF. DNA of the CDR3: TGCGCCAGCAGCCAGGGCACAGGGGACTTTGGCTACACCTTC.

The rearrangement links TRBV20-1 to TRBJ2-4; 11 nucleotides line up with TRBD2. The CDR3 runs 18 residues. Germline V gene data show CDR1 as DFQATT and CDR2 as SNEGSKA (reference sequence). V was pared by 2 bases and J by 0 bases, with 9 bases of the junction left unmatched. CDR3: CSARTGLAETLAKNIQYF. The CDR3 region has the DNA TGCAGTGCTAGAACGGGACTAGCGGAGACTCTAGCCAAAAACATTCAGTACTTC.

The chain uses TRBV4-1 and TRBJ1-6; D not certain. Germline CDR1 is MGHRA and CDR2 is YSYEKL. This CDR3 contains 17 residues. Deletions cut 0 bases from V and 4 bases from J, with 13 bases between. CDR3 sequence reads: CASSQDLQLRYNSPLHF. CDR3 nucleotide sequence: TGCGCCAGCAGCCAAGATCTCCAGCTGCGTTATAATTCACCCCTCCACTTT.

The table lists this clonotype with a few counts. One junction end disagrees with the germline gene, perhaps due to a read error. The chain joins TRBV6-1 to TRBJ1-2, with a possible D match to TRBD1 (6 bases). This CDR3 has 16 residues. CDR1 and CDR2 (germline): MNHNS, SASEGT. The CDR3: CASSQARGGKNYGYTF. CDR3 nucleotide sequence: TGTGCCAGCAGTCAAGCGAGAGGGGGAAAAAACTATGGCTACACCTTC.

Here the CDR3 DNA reads TGTGCCAGCTCATCTTTTCGGGGGCACTATGGCTACACCTTC. Protein product: CASSSFRGHYGYTF. The gene calls are TRBV18 and TRBJ1-2; a possible D gene is TRBD1 (6 bases). V lost 5 bases, J lost 3 bases, and 13 bases lay in between. The V gene's germline CDR1 is KGHSH and CDR2 LQKENI. The CDR3 spans 14 residues.